This is a list of T cell receptor beta chains from one sample in a study of cytomegalovirus exposure and HLA in healthy donors. The repertoire was sequenced with immunoSEQ multiplex PCR; TCRdb's copy has only in-frame clones and lacks some. The sample lists roughly 230,000 clones, less than 95% seen once, with 3.1% in the top ten. The sequenced sample was PBMCs. The receptor source for this set is a woman younger than 45 in good health and CMV-seronegative. CDR3s include the opening cysteine and the closing phenylalanine or tryptophan. D genes are given only for firm matches. Some rows mark clone size as missing; the rest say once, few, many or name a class of expanded clone.

>16|TRBD1|TRBJ1-1|NA|TRBV15
CATSGTDRGYDTEAFF
TGTGCCACCAGCGGAACCGACAGGGGTTATGACACTGAAGCTTTCTTT
>15|NA|TRBJ2-7|NA|TRBV19
CASSIGRADSYEQYF
TGTGCCAGTAGTATAGGGAGGGCAGACTCCTACGAGCAGTACTTC
>13|TRBD1|TRBJ2-7|few|TRBV6-5
CASRGQYGYEQYF
TGTGCCAGCAGGGGACAGTACGGCTACGAGCAGTACTTC
>14|TRBD2|TRBJ2-1|NA|TRBV19
CASTLSGQGNEQFF
TGTGCCAGTACCCTTAGCGGGCAAGGGAATGAGCAGTTCTTC
>14|TRBD1|TRBJ2-7|NA|TRBV14
CASSRTGGVYEQYF
TGTGCCAGCAGCCGGACAGGTGGCGTCTACGAGCAGTACTTC
>15|NA|TRBJ1-5|NA|TRBV5-1
CASSPGAGSVQPQHF
TGCGCCAGCAGCCCGGGGGCAGGGAGTGTTCAGCCCCAGCATTTT
>16|TRBD1|TRBJ1-3|NA|TRBV28
CASSLGGQPMGNTIYF
TGTGCCAGCAGTTTGGGGGGACAGCCCATGGGAAACACCATATATTTT
>17|TRBD2|TRBJ2-5|NA|TRBV14
CASSQDKNLAGGETQYF
TGTGCCAGCAGCCAAGATAAAAACCTAGCGGGAGGAGAGACCCAGTACTTC
>14|NA|TRBJ1-1|NA|TRBV28
CASNQPRAGGRAFF
TGTGCCAGCAATCAACCCAGGGCGGGGGGCCGAGCTTTCTTT
>15|NA|TRBJ2-3|NA|TRBV1
CTSSPGTSATDTQYF
TGCACCAGCAGCCCCGGGACTAGCGCCACAGATACGCAGTATTTT
>13|NA|TRBJ1-1|NA|TRBV5-1
CASSLAARSEAFF
TGCGCCAGCAGCTTGGCTGCGCGATCTGAAGCTTTCTTT
>14|NA|TRBJ1-1|NA|TRBV6-5
CASRRGTQVAEAFF
TGTGCCAGCCGCCGGGGGACCCAGGTCGCTGAAGCTTTCTTT
>12|NA|TRBJ1-1|NA|TRBV12-5
CASGLTVTEAFF
TGTGCTAGTGGTTTGACGGTCACTGAAGCTTTCTTT
>15|NA|TRBJ2-3|NA|TRBV7-9
CASSLVRDSTDTQYF
TGTGCCAGCAGCTTAGTTAGGGACAGCACAGATACGCAGTATTTT
>13|NA|TRBJ2-2|NA|TRBV29-1
CSVPGLNTGELFF
TGCAGCGTCCCGGGTCTTAACACCGGGGAGCTGTTTTTT
>15|TRBD1|TRBJ2-2|NA|TRBV30
CAWSIVDRVYGELFF
TGTGCCTGGAGCATCGTGGACAGGGTTTACGGGGAGCTGTTTTTT
>15|TRBD2|TRBJ2-7|NA|TRBV7-2
CASSFLLANGDEQYF
TGTGCCAGCTCGTTCCTACTAGCGAACGGGGACGAGCAGTACTTC
>15|NA|TRBJ2-2|NA|TRBV4-2
CASSQDEGNTGELFF
TGTGCCAGCAGCCAAGACGAGGGGAACACCGGGGAGCTGTTTTTT
>15|TRBD2|TRBJ2-7|NA|TRBV18
CASSPFTSGTHEQYF
TGTGCCAGCTCACCCTTCACTAGCGGGACCCACGAGCAGTACTTC
>15|NA|TRBJ2-7|NA|TRBV6-5
CASSYSGLNSYEQYF
TGTGCCAGCAGTTACTCAGGACTGAACTCCTACGAGCAGTACTTC
>16|NA|TRBJ2-7|NA|TRBV4-3
CASSQERDVLSYEQYF
TGCGCCAGCAGCCAAGAGAGGGACGTGCTGTCCTACGAGCAGTACTTC
>14|TRBD1|TRBJ2-5|NA|TRBV5-1
CASSAGTGKETQYF
TGCGCCAGCAGCGCAGGGACAGGGAAAGAGACCCAGTACTTC
>15|NA|TRBJ2-3|once|TRBV4-3
CASSQDRDTTDTQYF
TGCGCCAGCAGCCAAGACCGGGACACTACAGATACGCAGTATTTT
>13|NA|TRBJ1-5|NA|TRBV30
CAWSATGDQPQHF
TGTGCCTGGAGTGCAACAGGCGATCAGCCCCAGCATTTT
>13|TRBD2|TRBJ2-7|NA|TRBV11-3
CASSPYGGGEQYF
TGTGCCAGCAGCCCATACGGGGGGGGCGAGCAGTACTTC
>17|TRBD2|TRBJ2-7|NA|TRBV4-3
CASSQDLTSGPAYEQYF
TGCGCCAGCAGCCAAGATTTAACTAGCGGCCCAGCCTACGAGCAGTACTTC
>15|TRBD1|TRBJ2-7|NA|TRBV28
CASSRPGQGAYEQYF
TGTGCCAGCAGCCGACCGGGACAGGGGGCCTACGAGCAGTACTTC
>13|NA|TRBJ2-1|once|TRBV18
CASSPPDYNEQFF
TGTGCCAGCTCACCCCCCGACTACAATGAGCAGTTCTTC
>15|NA|TRBJ1-6|NA|TRBV27
CASSLASSYNSPLHF
TGTGCCAGCAGTTTGGCGAGCTCCTATAATTCACCCCTCCACTTT
>16|TRBD1|TRBJ1-2|NA|TRBV7-6
CASSLGPGQGVGGYTF
TGTGCCAGCAGCTTAGGCCCTGGACAGGGAGTAGGAGGCTACACCTTC
>13|NA|TRBJ2-2|NA|TRBV6-5
CASRKSGTGELFF
TGTGCCAGCAGAAAGTCGGGGACCGGGGAGCTGTTTTTT
>16|TRBD2|TRBJ2-7|NA|TRBV7-2
CASSGRLAGGWYEQYF
TGTGCCAGCAGCGGGCGACTAGCGGGAGGGTGGTACGAGCAGTACTTC
>14|NA|TRBJ1-1|NA|TRBV18
CASSLGRGNTEAFF
TGTGCCAGCTCACTCGGACGGGGGAACACTGAAGCTTTCTTT
>17|TRBD2|TRBJ2-7|NA|TRBV28
CASSPPPGTSGRYEQYF
TGTGCCAGCAGTCCCCCTCCCGGAACTAGCGGGAGGTACGAGCAGTACTTC
>15|TRBD2|TRBJ2-5|NA|TRBV19
CASSAHRTGGETQYF
TGTGCCAGTAGTGCCCATCGGACGGGAGGAGAGACCCAGTACTTC
>15|NA|TRBJ2-5|NA|TRBV9
CASSVGGAWKETQYF
TGTGCCAGCAGCGTAGGAGGAGCCTGGAAAGAGACCCAGTACTTC
>18|TRBD2|TRBJ2-7|NA|TRBV7-9
CASSLMTSLAEGSYEQYF
TGTGCCAGCAGCTTAATGACAAGTCTAGCGGAGGGCTCCTACGAGCAGTACTTC
>18|TRBD2|TRBJ2-6|NA|TRBV5-6
CASSLRLAGVSGANVLTF
TGTGCCAGCAGCTTGAGGCTAGCGGGGGTCTCTGGGGCCAACGTCCTGACTTTC
>13|TRBD1|TRBJ1-5|NA|TRBV15
CATSRDRNQPQHF
TGTGCCACCAGCAGGGACAGGAATCAGCCCCAGCATTTT
>12|TRBD1|TRBJ2-7|NA|TRBV6-1
CANRQGAYEQYF
TGTGCCAACCGACAGGGAGCATACGAGCAGTACTTC
>12|NA|TRBJ2-5|NA|TRBV28
CASSSRVLAQYF
TGTGCCAGCAGTTCCAGGGTCCTGGCCCAGTACTTC
>15|NA|TRBJ2-3|NA|TRBV6-1
CASSEAQAYTDTQYF
TGTGCCAGCAGTGAAGCGCAAGCCTACACAGATACGCAGTATTTT
>14|NA|TRBJ1-1|once|TRBV6-5
CASSQPGAGWKAFF
TGTGCCAGCAGTCAACCCGGGGCAGGGTGGAAGGCTTTCTTT
>11|TRBD2|TRBJ2-7|few|TRBV10-2
CASTWTGGQYF
TGCGCCAGCACTTGGACGGGAGGCCAGTACTTC
>16|TRBD2|TRBJ2-1|NA|TRBV5-8
CASSLSYLAEHNEQFF
TGTGCCAGCAGCTTGAGTTATCTAGCGGAACACAATGAGCAGTTCTTC
>12|NA|TRBJ1-2|once|TRBV29-1
CSALTGDYGYTF
TGCAGCGCTCTGACCGGAGACTATGGCTACACCTTC
>16|NA|TRBJ2-4|NA|TRBV7-9
CASSSTGALAKNIQYF
TGTGCCAGCAGCTCAACAGGAGCCTTAGCCAAAAACATTCAGTACTTC
>14|TRBD2|TRBJ2-1|NA|TRBV7-9
CASSLGLAENEQFF
TGTGCCAGCAGCTTAGGACTAGCGGAGAATGAGCAGTTCTTC
>14|NA|TRBJ2-7|NA|TRBV4-1
CASSQDRGPYEQYF
TGCGCCAGCAGCCAAGATCGGGGACCATACGAGCAGTACTTC
>13|TRBD1|TRBJ1-3|NA|TRBV13
CASSPGGRNTIYF
TGTGCCAGCAGCCCAGGGGGAAGAAACACCATATATTTT
>13|NA|TRBJ2-1|NA|TRBV4-2
CASSQAQGNEQFF
TGTGCCAGCAGCCAAGCCCAGGGCAATGAGCAGTTCTTC
>15|TRBD2|TRBJ2-7|NA|TRBV6-5
CASSPRLAGSYEQYF
TGTGCCAGCAGCCCGCGGTTAGCGGGGTCCTACGAGCAGTACTTC
>13|NA|TRBJ1-2|NA|TRBV5-6
CASSPGGGYGYTF
TGTGCCAGCAGCCCGGGGGGCGGCTATGGCTACACCTTC
>15|TRBD1|TRBJ2-2|NA|TRBV14
CASSRRQGKTGELFF
TGTGCCAGCAGCCGCAGACAGGGGAAGACCGGGGAGCTGTTTTTT
>13|NA|TRBJ2-3|NA|TRBV29-1
CSVRGVRSDTQYF
TGCAGCGTTAGGGGGGTTAGATCAGATACGCAGTATTTT
>15|NA|TRBJ1-5|NA|TRBV4-3
CASSPTLFSNQPQHF
TGCGCCAGCAGTCCGACTCTTTTTAGCAATCAGCCCCAGCATTTT
>18|TRBD2|TRBJ2-3|once|TRBV11-3
CASSLGFLYGRNSDTQYF
TGTGCCAGCAGCTTAGGGTTTTTGTACGGGAGGAATTCAGATACGCAGTATTTT
>14|NA|TRBJ2-7|NA|TRBV13
CASSLRPRLYEQYF
TGTGCCAGCAGCTTGAGGCCGAGACTCTACGAGCAGTACTTC
>17|TRBD2|TRBJ2-7|NA|TRBV13
CASSTGTSGHSSYEQYF
TGTGCCAGCAGCACGGGGACTAGCGGGCATAGCTCCTACGAGCAGTACTTC